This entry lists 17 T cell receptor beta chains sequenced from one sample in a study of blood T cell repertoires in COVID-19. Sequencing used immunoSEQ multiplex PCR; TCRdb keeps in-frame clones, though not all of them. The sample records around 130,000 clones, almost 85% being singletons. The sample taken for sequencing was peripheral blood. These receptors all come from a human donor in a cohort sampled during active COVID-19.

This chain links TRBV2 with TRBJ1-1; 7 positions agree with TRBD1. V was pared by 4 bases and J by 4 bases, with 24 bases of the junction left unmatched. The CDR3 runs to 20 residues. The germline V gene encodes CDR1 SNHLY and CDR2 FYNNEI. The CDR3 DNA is TGTGCCAGCAGTGTGGTGGAGGGGGCGAACTGGTGGATGAGTGCCACTGAAGCTTTCTTT. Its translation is CASSVVEGANWWMSATEAFF. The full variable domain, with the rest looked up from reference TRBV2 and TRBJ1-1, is EPEVTQTPSHQVTQMGQEVILRCVPISNHLYFYWYRQILGQKVEFLVSFYNNEISEKSEIFDDQFSVERPDGSNFTLKIRSTKLEDSAMYFCASSVVEGANWWMSATEAFFGQGTRLTVV.

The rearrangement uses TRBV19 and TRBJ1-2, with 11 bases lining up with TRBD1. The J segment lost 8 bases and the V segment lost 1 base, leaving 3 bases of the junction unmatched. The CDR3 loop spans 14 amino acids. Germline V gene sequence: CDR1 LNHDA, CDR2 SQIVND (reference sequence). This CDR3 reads CASSIGTGGYGYTF. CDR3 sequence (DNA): TGTGCCAGTAGTATAGGGACAGGGGGCTACGGCTACACCTTC.

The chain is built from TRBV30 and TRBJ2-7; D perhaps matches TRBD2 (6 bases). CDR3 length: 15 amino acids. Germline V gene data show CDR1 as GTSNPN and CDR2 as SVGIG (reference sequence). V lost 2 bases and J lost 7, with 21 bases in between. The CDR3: CAWSSPGLPREEQYF. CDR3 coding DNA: TGTGCCTGGAGTTCCCCGGGACTTCCCAGGGAGGAGCAGTACTTC.

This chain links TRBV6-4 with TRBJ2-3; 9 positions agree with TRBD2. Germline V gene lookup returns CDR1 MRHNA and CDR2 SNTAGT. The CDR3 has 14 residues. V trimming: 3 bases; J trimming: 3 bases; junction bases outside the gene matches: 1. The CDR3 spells CASSERGGTDTQYF. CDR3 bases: TGTGCCAGCAGTGAGCGGGGGGGGACAGATACGCAGTATTTT.

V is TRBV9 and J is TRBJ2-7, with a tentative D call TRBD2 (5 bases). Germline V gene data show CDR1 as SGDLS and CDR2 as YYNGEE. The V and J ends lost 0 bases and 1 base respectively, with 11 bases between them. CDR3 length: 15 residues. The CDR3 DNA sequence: TGTGCCAGCAGCGTAGCTACCGGGGAATCCTACGAGCAGTACTTC. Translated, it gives CASSVATGESYEQYF.

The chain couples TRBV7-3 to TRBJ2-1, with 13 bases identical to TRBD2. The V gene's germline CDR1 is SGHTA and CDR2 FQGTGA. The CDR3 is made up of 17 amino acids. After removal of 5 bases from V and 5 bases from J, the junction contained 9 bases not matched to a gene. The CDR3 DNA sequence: TGTGCCAGCAGCCGGACTAGCGGGGGTGAACTCGACAATGAGCAGTTCTTC. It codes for CASSRTSGGELDNEQFF. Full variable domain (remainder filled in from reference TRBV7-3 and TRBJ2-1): GAGVSQTPSNKVTEKGKYVELRCDPISGHTALYWYRQSLGQGPEFLIYFQGTGAADDSGLPNDRFFAVRPEGSVSTLKIQRTERGDSAVYLCASSRTSGGELDNEQFFGPGTRLTVL.

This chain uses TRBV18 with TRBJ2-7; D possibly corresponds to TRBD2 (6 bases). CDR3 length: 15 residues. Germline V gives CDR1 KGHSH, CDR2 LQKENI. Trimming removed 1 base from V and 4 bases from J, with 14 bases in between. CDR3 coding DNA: TGTGCCAGCTCACCACAGGAAAGCGGGTTATACGAGCAGTACTTC. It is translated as CASSPQESGLYEQYF.

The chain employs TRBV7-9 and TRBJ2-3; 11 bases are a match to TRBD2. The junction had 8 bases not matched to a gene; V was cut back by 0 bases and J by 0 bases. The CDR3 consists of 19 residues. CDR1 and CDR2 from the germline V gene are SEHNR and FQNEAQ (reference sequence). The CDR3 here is CASSLAQLAGGPSTDTQYF. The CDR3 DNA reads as TGTGCCAGCAGCTTAGCCCAGTTAGCGGGGGGGCCCAGCACAGATACGCAGTATTTT.

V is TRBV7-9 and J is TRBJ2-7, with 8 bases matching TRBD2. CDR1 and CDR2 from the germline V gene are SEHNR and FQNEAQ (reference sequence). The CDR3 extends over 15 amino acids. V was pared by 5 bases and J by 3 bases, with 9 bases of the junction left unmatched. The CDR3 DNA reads TGTGCCAGCAGCCCCCTGCGGGGGGATAACTACGAGCAGTACTTC. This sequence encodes CASSPLRGDNYEQYF.

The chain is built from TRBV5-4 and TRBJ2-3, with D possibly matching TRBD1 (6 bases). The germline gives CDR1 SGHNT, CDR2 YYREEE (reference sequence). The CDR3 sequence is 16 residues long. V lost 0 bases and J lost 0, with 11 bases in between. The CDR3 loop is CASSLGFGQSTDTQYF. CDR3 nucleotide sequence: TGTGCCAGCAGCTTGGGTTTTGGACAGAGCACAGATACGCAGTATTTT. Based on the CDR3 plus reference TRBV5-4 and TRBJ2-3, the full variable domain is ETGVTQSPTHLIKTRGQQVTLRCSSQSGHNTVSWYQQALGQGPQFIFQYYREEENGRGNFPPRFSGLQFPNYSSELNVNALELDDSALYLCASSLGFGQSTDTQYFGPGTRLTVL.

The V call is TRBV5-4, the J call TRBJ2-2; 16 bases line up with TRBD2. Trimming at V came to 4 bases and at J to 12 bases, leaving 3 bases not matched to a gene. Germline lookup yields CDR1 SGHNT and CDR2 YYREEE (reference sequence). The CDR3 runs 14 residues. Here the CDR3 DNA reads TGTGCCAGCAGCGGGACTAGCGGGGGGGCCCAGCTGTTTTTT. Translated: CASSGTSGGAQLFF.

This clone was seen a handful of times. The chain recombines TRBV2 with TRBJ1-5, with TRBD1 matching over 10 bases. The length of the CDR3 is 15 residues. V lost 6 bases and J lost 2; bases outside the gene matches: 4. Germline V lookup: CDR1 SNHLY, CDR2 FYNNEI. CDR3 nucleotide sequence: TGTGCCAGCAGCTTGGACAGGGGGGGCAATCAGCCCCAGCATTTT. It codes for CASSLDRGGNQPQHF.

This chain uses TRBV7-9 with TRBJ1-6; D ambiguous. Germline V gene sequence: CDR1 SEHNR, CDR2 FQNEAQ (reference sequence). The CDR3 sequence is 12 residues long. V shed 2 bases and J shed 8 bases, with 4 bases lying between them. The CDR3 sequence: CASSLPDSPLHF. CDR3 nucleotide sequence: TGTGCCAGCAGCTTACCGGATTCACCCCTCCACTTT.

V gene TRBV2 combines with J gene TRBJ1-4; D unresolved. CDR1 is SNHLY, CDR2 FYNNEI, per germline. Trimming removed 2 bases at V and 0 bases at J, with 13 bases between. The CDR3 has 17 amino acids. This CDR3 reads CASSELYTDPTNEKLFF. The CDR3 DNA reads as TGTGCCAGCAGTGAATTGTACACAGACCCAACTAATGAAAAACTGTTTTTT.

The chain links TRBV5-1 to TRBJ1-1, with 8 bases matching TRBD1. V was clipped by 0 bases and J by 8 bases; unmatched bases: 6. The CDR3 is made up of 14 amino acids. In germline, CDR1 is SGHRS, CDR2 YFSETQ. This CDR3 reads CASSLASGQVEAFF. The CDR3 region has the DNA TGCGCCAGCAGCTTGGCTTCGGGACAGGTCGAAGCTTTCTTT. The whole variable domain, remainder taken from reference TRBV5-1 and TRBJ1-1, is KAGVTQTPRYLIKTRGQQVTLSCSPISGHRSVSWYQQTPGQGLQFLFEYFSETQRNKGNFPGRFSGRQFSNSRSEMNVSTLELGDSALYLCASSLASGQVEAFFGQGTRLTVV.

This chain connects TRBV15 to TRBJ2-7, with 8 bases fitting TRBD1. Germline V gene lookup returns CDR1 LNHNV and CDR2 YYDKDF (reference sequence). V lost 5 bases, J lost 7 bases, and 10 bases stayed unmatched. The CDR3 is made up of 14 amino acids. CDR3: CATSAGQGLLEQYF. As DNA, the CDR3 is TGTGCCACCAGCGCCGGACAGGGACTTTTAGAGCAGTACTTC. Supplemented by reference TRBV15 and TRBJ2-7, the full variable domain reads DAMVIQNPRYQVTQFGKPVTLSCSQTLNHNVMYWYQQKSSQAPKLLFHYYDKDFNNEADTPDNFQSRRPNTSFCFLDIRSPGLGDTAMYLCATSAGQGLLEQYFGPGTRLTVT.

Here the CDR3 DNA reads TGTGCCAGCAGTTACTCAGACAGGGGAGGACCCTATGGCTACACCTTC. This codes for CASSYSDRGGPYGYTF. The chain links TRBV6-5 to TRBJ1-2, with TRBD1 matching 8 bases. CDR3 length: 16 residues. Germline V CDR1 and CDR2: MNHEY, SVGAGI. The junction had 7 bases not matched to a gene; V was cut back by 0 bases and J by 4 bases.